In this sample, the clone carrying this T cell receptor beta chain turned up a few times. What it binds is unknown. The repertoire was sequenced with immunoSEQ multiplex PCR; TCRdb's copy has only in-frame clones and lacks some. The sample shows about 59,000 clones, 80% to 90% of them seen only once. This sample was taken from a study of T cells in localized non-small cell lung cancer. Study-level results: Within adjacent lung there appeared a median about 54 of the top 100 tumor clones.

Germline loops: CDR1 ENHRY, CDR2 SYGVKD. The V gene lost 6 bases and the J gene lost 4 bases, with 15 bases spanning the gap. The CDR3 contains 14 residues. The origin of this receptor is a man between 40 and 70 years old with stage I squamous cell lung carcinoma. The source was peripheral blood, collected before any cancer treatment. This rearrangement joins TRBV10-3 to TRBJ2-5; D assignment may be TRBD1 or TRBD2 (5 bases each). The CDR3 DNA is TGTGCCATCAGGGCGAATGAGAGGGGAGAGACCCAGTACTTC. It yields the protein CAIRANERGETQYF.